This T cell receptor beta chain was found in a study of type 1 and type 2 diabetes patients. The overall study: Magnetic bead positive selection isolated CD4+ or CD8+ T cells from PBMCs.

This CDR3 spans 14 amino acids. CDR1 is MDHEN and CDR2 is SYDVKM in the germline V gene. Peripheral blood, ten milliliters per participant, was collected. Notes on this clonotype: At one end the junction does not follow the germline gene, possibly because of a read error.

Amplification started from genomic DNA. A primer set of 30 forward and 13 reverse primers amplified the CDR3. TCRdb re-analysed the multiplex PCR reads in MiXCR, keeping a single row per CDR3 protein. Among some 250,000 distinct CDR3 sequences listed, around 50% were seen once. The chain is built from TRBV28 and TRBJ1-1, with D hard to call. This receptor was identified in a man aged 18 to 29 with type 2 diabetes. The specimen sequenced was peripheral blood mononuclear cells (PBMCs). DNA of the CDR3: TGTGCCAGCAGTTTAAACCTCAGAGGCACTGAAGCTTTCTTC. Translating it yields CASSLNLRGTEAFF.